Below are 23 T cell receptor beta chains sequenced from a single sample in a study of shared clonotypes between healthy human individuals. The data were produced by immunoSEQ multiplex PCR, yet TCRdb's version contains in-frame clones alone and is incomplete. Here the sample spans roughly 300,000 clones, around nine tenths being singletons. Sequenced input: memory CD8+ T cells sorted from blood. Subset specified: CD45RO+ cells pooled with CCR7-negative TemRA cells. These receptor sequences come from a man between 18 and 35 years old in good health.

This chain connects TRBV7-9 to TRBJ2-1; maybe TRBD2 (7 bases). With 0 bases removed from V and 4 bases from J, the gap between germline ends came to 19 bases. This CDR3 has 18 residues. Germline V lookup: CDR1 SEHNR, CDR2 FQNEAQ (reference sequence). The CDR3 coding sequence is TGTGCCAGCAGCTTAGCGCGTACCGGGGGGCCCAGGTACAATGAGCAGTTCTTC. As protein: CASSLARTGGPRYNEQFF.

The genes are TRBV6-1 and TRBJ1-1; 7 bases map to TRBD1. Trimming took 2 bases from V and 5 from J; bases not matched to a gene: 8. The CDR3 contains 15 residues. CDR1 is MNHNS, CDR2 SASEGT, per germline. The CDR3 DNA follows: TGTGCCAGCAGTGAATTTAGCAGGGGGGCAACTGAAGCTTTCTTT. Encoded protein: CASSEFSRGATEAFF.

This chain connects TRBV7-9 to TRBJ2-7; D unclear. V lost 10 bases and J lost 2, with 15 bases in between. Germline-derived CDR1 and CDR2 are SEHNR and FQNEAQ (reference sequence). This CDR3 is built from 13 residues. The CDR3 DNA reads TGTGCCATCCTCGAGGCCGGTACCTACGAGCAGTACTTC. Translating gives CAILEAGTYEQYF. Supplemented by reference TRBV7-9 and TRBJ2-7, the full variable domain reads DTGVSQNPRHKITKRGQNVTFRCDPISEHNRLYWYRQTLGQGPEFLTYFQNEAQLEKSRLLSDRFSAERPKGSFSTLEIQRTEQGDSAMYLCAILEAGTYEQYFGPGTRLTVT.

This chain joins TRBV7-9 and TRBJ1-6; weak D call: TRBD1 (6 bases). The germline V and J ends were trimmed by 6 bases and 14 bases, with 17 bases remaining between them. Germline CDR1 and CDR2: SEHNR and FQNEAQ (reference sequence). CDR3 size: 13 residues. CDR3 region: CASSRPGTPSLHF. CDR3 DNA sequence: TGTGCCAGCAGTCGCCCGGGGACACCCTCCCTCCACTTT.

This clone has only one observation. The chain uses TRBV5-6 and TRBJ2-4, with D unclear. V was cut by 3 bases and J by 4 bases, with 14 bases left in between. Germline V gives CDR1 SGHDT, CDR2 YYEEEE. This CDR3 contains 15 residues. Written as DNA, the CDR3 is TGTGCCAGCAGCTCCCGGATAGGGCAGAAAAACATTCAGTACTTC. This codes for CASSSRIGQKNIQYF.

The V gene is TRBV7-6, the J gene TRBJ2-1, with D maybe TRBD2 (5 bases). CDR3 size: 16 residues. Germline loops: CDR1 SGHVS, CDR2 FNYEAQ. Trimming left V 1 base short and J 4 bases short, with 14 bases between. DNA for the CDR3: TGTGCCAGCAGCTTAGTCCAAGAGCCGGGATACAATGAGCAGTTCTTC. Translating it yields CASSLVQEPGYNEQFF.

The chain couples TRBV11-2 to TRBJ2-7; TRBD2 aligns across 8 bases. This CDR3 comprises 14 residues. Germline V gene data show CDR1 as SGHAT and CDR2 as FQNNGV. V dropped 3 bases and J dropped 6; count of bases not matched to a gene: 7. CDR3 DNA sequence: TGTGCCAGCAGCTTGGAGGCGGGGGGCCTCGAGCAGTACTTC. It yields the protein CASSLEAGGLEQYF.

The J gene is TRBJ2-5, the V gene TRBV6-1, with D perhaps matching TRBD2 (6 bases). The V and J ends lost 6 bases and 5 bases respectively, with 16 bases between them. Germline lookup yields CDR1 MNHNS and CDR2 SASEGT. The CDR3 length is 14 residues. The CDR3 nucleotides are TGTGCCAGCAGAACCGGGGGAGGAACGGAGACCCAGTACTTC. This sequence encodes CASRTGGGTETQYF.

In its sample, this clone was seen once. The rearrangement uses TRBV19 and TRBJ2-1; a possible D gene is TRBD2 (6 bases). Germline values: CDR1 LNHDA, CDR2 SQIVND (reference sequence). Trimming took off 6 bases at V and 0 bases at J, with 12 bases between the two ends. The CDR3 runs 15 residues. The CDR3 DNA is TGTGCCAGTAGGAGCGGGCCCAGCTCCTACAATGAGCAGTTCTTC. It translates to CASRSGPSSYNEQFF.

CDR3 DNA: TGTGCCAGCAGTCCTCACGGGAGTGTCTACGAGCAGTACTTC. It encodes CASSPHGSVYEQYF. The chain carries TRBV6-1 and TRBJ2-7, with a possible D match to TRBD2 (6 bases). Per germline, CDR1 MNHNS and CDR2 SASEGT. V was cut by 5 bases and J by 3 bases, with 14 bases left in between. The CDR3 is 14 residues long.

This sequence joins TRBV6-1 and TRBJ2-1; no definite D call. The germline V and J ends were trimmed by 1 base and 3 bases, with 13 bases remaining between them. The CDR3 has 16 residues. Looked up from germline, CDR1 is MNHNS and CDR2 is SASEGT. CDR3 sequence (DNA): TGTGCCAGCAGTGAAGGAAGCTCTTGGAGCTACAATGAGCAGTTCTTC. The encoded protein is CASSEGSSWSYNEQFF.

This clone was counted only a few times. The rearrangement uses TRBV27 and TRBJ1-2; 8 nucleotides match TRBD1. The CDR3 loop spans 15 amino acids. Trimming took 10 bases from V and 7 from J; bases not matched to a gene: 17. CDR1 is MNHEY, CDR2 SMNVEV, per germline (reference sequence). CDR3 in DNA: TGTGCCACCTCGACGATGGGACAGGCGACCGTTGGCTACACCTTC. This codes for CATSTMGQATVGYTF.

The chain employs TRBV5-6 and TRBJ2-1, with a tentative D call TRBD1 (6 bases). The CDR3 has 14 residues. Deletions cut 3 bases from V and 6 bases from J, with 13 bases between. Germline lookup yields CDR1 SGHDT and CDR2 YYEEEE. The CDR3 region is CASSYSGQFNEQFF. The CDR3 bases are TGTGCCAGCAGCTACTCTGGACAGTTCAATGAGCAGTTCTTC.

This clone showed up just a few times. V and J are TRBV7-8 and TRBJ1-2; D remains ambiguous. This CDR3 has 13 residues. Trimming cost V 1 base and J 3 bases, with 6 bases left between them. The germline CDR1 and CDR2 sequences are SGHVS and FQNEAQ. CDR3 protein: CASSLGVDYGYTF. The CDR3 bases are TGTGCCAGCAGCTTAGGTGTGGACTATGGCTACACCTTC.

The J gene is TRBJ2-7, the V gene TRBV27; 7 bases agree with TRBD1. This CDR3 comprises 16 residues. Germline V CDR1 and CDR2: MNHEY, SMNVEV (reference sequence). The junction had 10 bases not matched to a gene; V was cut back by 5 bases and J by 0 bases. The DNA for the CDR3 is TGTGCCAGCAGTCCCCATCAGGGGGAACACTCCTACGAGCAGTACTTC. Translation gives CASSPHQGEHSYEQYF.

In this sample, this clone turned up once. CDR3 sequence (DNA): TGTGCCAGCAGCGTAGCAGGGCCTGGAAACACCATATATTTT. Encoded protein: CASSVAGPGNTIYF. The chain joins TRBV9 to TRBJ1-3, with TRBD1 as a possible D gene (5 bases). Trimming stripped 0 bases from V and 2 bases from J, with 6 bases between. CDR3 size: 14 residues. In germline, CDR1 is SGDLS, CDR2 YYNGEE.

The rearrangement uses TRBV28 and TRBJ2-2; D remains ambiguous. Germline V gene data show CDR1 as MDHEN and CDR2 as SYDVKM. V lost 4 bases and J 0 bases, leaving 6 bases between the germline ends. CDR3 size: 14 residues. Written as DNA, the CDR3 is TGTGCCAGCAGTTCTCCCACGAACACCGGGGAGCTGTTTTTT. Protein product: CASSSPTNTGELFF. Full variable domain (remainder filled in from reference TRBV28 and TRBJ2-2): DVKVTQSSRYLVKRTGEKVFLECVQDMDHENMFWYRQDPGLGLRLIYFSYDVKMKEKGDIPEGYSVSREKKERFSLILESASTNQTSMYLCASSSPTNTGELFFGEGSRLTVL.

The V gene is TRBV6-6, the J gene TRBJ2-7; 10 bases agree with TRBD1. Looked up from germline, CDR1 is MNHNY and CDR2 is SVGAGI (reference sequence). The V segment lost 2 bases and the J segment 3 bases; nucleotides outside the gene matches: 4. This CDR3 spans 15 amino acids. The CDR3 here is CASSYPRDRGYEQYF. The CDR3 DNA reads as TGTGCCAGCAGTTACCCCCGGGACAGGGGCTACGAGCAGTACTTC.

The CDR3 region has the DNA TGTGCCAGCTCACCGGGACTAGCGGATTCCTACGAGCAGTACTTC. This gives the protein CASSPGLADSYEQYF. The chain is built from TRBV18 and TRBJ2-7; 11 nucleotides agree with TRBD2. Trimming cost V 3 bases and J 1 base; bases outside gene matches: 2. The length of the CDR3 is 15 residues. The germline gives CDR1 KGHSH, CDR2 LQKENI.

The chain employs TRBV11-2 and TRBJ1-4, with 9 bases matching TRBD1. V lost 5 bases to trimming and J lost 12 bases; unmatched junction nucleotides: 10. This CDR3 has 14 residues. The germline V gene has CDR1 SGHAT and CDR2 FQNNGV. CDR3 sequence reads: CASSQGQGFVELFF. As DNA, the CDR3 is TGTGCCAGCAGCCAGGGACAGGGTTTTGTAGAACTGTTTTTT.

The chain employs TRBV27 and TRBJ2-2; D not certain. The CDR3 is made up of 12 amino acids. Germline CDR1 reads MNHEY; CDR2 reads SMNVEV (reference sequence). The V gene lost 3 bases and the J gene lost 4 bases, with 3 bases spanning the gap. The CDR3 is CASSLVTGELFF. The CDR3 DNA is TGTGCCAGCAGTTTGGTCACCGGGGAGCTGTTTTTT.

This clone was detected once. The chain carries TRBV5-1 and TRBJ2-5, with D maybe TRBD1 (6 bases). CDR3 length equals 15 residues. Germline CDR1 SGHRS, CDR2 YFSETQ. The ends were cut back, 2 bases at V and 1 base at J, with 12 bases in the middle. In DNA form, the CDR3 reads TGCGCCAGCAGCTTTATCACGGACAGCCAAGAGACCCAGTACTTC. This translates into CASSFITDSQETQYF. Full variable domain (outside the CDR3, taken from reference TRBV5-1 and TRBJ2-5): KAGVTQTPRYLIKTRGQQVTLSCSPISGHRSVSWYQQTPGQGLQFLFEYFSETQRNKGNFPGRFSGRQFSNSRSEMNVSTLELGDSALYLCASSFITDSQETQYFGPGTRLLVL.

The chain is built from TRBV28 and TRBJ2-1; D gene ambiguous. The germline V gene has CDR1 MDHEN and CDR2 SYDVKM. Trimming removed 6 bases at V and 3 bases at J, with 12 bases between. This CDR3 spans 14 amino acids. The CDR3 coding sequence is TGTGCCAGCAGCTCTCCGGGTAACTACAATGAGCAGTTCTTC. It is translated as CASSSPGNYNEQFF.